The source of this TCR beta chain is a study of cytomegalovirus exposure and HLA in healthy donors. 13 Jbeta primers and 60 Vbeta primers were used for the PCR. Methods used by the authors: Later analysis identified 65 million to 80 million unique TCR beta chains, about 10 million shared. Data came from immunoSEQ multiplex PCR; TCRdb stores just in-frame clones and leaves some out. V and J calls and clone size come straight from that table; D and trimming were deduced from the DNA. This sample has roughly 120,000 clones; roughly 80% occur once, and the top ten carry over 0.2%. Notes on this clone: Its antigen is not known.

Unrecorded immune exposures were likely, despite nominal health at sampling. Germline V gene lookup returns CDR1 MNHNS and CDR2 SASEGT. Trimming left V 8 bases short and J 4 bases short, with 15 bases between. CDR3 length equals 14 residues. Notes on the study in general: A later examination showed that TCR association rates differed by HLA locus, with DRB1 most and HLA-C fewest.

The V and J genes are TRBV6-1 and TRBJ1-3; no definite D call. The sample taken for sequencing was PBMCs. The receptor's source is a man aged 45-65 years in good health and CMV-seronegative. CDR3 residues: CASQLGVRGNTIYF. CDR3 coding DNA: TGTGCCAGCCAACTCGGGGTACGGGGAAACACCATATATTTT.